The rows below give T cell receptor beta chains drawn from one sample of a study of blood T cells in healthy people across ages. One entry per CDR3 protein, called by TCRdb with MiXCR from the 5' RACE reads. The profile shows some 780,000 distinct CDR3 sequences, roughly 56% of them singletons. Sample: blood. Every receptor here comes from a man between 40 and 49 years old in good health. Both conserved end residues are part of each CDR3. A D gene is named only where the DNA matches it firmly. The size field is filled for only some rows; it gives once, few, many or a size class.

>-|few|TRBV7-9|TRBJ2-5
TGTGCCAGCAGCTTAGACCACCGCCGGTGGCGAGAGACCCAGTACTTC
CASSLDHRRWRETQYF
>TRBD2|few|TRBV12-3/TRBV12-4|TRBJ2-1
TGTGCCAGCAGCACCGGGACTAGCGATGAGCAGTTCTTC
CASSTGTSDEQFF
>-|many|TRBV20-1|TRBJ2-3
TGCAGTGCTAGTGACTCTTATCGGGAGATAGGCACAGATACGCAGTATTTT
CSASDSYREIGTDTQYF
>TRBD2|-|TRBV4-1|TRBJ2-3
TGCGCCAGCAGCCAAGGGACTAGCGGGAGGGCCCCTGTAGGTACGCAGTATTTT
CASSQGTSGRAPVGTQYF
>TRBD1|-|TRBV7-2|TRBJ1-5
TGTGCCAGCAGCGGAACAGGGGGCGGTAAGCCCCAGCATTTT
CASSGTGGGKPQHF
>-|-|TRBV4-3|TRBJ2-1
TGCGCCAGCAGCCAAGATCCCAGAGAGAACGTCCGACTGGGGGAGCAGTTCTTC
CASSQDPRENVRLGEQFF
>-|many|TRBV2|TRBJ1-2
TGTGCCAGCAGGGCGGACAGAGGCTACACCTTC
CASRADRGYTF
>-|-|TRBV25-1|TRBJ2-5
TGTGCCAGCACTAAATCGGTTGGGAAGACCCAGTACTTC
CASTKSVGKTQYF
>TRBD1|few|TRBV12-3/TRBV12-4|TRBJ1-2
TGTGCCAGCAGTCCGGGACAGGTCACAGGCTACACCTTC
CASSPGQVTGYTF
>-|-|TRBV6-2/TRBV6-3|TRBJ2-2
TGTGCCAGCAGTTCCGCAGTTTTTACCGGGGAGCTGTTTTTT
CASSSAVFTGELFF
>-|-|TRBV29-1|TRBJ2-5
TGCAGCTCTACTGGCGTTCGCCTTCGGGAGACCCAGTACTTC
CSSTGVRLRETQYF
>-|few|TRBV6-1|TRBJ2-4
TGTGCCAGCAGTGTCGGAGGGGGGAGGGCCAAAAACATTCAGTACTTC
CASSVGGGRAKNIQYF
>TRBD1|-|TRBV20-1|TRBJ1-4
TGCAGTGCCGTGGACAGGGCTAATGAAAAACTGTTTTTT
CSAVDRANEKLFF
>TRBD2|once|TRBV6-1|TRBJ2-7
TGTGCCAGCAGTGAAAACTTTGGGACTAGCAACGAGCAGTACTTC
CASSENFGTSNEQYF
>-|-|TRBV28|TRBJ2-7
TGTGCCAGCAGTTTACCGCGTCCCGCCCCCGAGCAGTACTTC
CASSLPRPAPEQYF
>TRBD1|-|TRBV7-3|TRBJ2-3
TGTGCCAGCAGCCCCAGGACAGGGAACCCCACAGATACGCAGTATTTT
CASSPRTGNPTDTQYF
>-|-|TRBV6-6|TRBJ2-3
TGTGCCAGCAGTTACGGGCCGACTAGCACAGATACGCAGTATTTT
CASSYGPTSTDTQYF
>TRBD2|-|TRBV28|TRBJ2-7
TGTGCCAGCAGTTTAGAGGTGCGGGGGTACGAGCAGTACTTC
CASSLEVRGYEQYF
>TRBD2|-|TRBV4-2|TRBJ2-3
TGTGCCAGCAGCGACCGACTAGCGGGAGGTGCAGATACGCAGTATTTT
CASSDRLAGGADTQYF
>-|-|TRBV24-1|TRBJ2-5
TGTGCCACCAGTAGAGGTGGCAATTCGGAGACCCAGTACTTC
CATSRGGNSETQYF
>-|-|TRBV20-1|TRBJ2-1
TGCAGTGCTAGGCCGGGACACGGGTACAATGAGCAGTTCTTC
CSARPGHGYNEQFF
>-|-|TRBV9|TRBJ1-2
TGTGCCAGCAGCCAATCAATCCCTCGTGGTCCCTTAAACTATGGCTACACCTTC
CASSQSIPRGPLNYGYTF
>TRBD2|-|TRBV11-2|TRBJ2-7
TGTGCCAGCGGACTAGTCCGATACGAGCAGTACTTC
CASGLVRYEQYF
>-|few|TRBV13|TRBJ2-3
TGTGCCAGCAGCTTAGTATCAATGTGGCCCCAGGGGAATACGCAGTATTTT
CASSLVSMWPQGNTQYF
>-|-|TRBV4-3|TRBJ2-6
TGCGCCAGCAGCCGCGGGACAGCTAGTTCTGGGGCCAACGTCCTGACTTTC
CASSRGTASSGANVLTF
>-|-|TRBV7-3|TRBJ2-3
TGTGCCAGCAACCCCGTGGGTAGCCCCACAGATACGCAGTATTTT
CASNPVGSPTDTQYF
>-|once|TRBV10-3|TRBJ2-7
TGTGCCATCAGCCAAGTATACGAGCAGTACTTC
CAISQVYEQYF
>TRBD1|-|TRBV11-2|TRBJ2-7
TGTGCCAGCAGCTTAGAATTGGGGACAGGGTCCCCCTACGAGCAGTACTTC
CASSLELGTGSPYEQYF
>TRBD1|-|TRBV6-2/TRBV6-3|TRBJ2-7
TGTGCCAGCAGCGATGGACAGGTCCTCGGCGAGCAGTACTTC
CASSDGQVLGEQYF
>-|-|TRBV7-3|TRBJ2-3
TGTGCCAGCAGCCAGGGGGGGCCCCAGCGTACGCAGTATTTT
CASSQGGPQRTQYF
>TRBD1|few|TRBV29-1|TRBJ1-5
TGCAGCGTTGTGGGACAGGGTTTGACCCAGCATTTT
CSVVGQGLTQHF
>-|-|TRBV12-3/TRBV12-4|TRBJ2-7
TGTGCCAGCAGGGGTAAGGGGGTTCGATCTTACGAGCAGTACTTC
CASRGKGVRSYEQYF
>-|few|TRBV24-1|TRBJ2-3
TGTGCCACCAGTGATTCCCTGACGGCAACCACAGATACGCAGTATTTT
CATSDSLTATTDTQYF
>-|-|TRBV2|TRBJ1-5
TGTGCCAGCAGTAGGACAGCTGACAATCAGCCCCAGCATTTT
CASSRTADNQPQHF
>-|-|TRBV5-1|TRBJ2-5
TGCGCCAGCAGCTTCTTCCCGGACAGTCATGAGCAGTACTTC
CASSFFPDSHEQYF
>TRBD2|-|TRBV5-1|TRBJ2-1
TGCGCCAGCAGTTTCGAAGCGGGGGGAAGGAATGAGCAGTTCTTC
CASSFEAGGRNEQFF
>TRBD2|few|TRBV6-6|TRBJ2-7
TGTGCCAGCAGTCAGGGACTAGCGGGAGTATATTCGAACGAGCAGTACTTC
CASSQGLAGVYSNEQYF
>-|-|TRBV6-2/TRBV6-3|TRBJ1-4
TGTGCCAGCAGCTCGCCTCCGGGGTCAGAAGATTGGGGTGAAAAACTGTTTTTT
CASSSPPGSEDWGEKLFF
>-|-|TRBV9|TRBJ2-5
TGTGCCAGCAGCCCCAGTCCGGTCCCTCGGAAAGAGCAGTACTTC
CASSPSPVPRKEQYF
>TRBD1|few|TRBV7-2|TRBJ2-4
TGTGCCAGCAGCTTAGGGGACAGGGTAGTCGACATTCAGTACTTC
CASSLGDRVVDIQYF
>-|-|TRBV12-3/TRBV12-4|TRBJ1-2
TGTGCCAGCAGTCAAATTAATGGCTACACCTTC
CASSQINGYTF
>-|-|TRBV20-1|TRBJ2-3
TGCAGTGCCATGACTTCTCTTAGCACAGATACGCAGTATTTT
CSAMTSLSTDTQYF
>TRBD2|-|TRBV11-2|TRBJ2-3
TGTGCCAGCAGCTTAGATAGCGGGGATACGCAGTATTTT
CASSLDSGDTQYF
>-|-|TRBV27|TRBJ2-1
TGTGCCAGCAGTTTACAGGGGCTTTCGTACAATGAGCAGTTCTTC
CASSLQGLSYNEQFF
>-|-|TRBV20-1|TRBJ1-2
TGCAGTGCCCAAGATCTGGCAGGGGAGCACTATGGCTACACCTTC
CSAQDLAGEHYGYTF
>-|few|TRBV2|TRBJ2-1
TGTGCCAGCAGCGGCAGGTACAATGAGCAGTTCTTC
CASSGRYNEQFF
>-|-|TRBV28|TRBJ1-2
TGTGCCAGCAGTCCGGGGGGCGTTGCTAACTATGGCTACACCTTC
CASSPGGVANYGYTF